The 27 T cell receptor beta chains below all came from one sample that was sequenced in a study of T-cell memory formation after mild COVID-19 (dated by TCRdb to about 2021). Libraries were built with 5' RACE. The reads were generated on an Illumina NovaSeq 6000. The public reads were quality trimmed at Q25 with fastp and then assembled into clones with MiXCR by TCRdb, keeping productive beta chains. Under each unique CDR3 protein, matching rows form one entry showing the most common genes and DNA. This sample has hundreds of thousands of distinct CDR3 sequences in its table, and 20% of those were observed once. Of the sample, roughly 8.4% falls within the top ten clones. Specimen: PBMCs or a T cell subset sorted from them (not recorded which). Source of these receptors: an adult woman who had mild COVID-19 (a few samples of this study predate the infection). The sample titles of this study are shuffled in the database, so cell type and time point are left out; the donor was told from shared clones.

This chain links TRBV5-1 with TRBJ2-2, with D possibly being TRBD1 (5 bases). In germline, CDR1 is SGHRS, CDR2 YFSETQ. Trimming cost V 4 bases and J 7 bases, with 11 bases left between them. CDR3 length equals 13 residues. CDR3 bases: TGCGCCAGCAGCCCTACAGACAGCGGGGAGCTGTTTTTT. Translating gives CASSPTDSGELFF.

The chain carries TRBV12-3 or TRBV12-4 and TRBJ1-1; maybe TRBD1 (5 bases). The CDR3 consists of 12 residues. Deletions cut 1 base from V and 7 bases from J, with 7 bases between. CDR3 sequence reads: CASSLGQSEAFF. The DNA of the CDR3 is TGTGCCAGCAGTTTAGGACAGAGTGAAGCTTTCTTT.

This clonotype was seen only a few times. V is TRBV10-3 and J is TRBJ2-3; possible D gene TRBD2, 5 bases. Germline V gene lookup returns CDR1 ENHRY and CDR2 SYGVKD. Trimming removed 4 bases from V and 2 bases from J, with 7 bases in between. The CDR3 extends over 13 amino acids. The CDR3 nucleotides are TGTGCCATCAGTGGCCTAGCCACAGATACGCAGTATTTT. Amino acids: CAISGLATDTQYF.

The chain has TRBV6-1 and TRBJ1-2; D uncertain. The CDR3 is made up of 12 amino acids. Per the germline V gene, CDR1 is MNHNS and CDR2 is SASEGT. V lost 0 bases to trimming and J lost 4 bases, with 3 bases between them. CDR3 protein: CASSEAGYGYTF. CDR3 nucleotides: TGTGCCAGCAGTGAAGCAGGCTATGGCTACACCTTC.

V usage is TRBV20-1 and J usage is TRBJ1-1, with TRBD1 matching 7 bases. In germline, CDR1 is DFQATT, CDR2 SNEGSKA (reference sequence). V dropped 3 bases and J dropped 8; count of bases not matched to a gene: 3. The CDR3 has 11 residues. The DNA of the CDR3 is TGCAGTGCTAGGGCGGACAGGGAAGCTTTCTTT. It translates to CSARADREAFF.

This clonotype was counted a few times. This CDR3 reads CASSYSPGERYGYTF. Written as DNA, the CDR3 is TGTGCCAGCAGTTACTCGCCAGGAGAGAGATATGGCTACACCTTC. The chain has TRBV6-5 and TRBJ1-2, with D unclear. CDR1 MNHEY and CDR2 SVGAGI come from the germline V gene. This CDR3 spans 15 amino acids. The germline V and J ends were trimmed by 0 bases and 5 bases, with 13 bases remaining between them.

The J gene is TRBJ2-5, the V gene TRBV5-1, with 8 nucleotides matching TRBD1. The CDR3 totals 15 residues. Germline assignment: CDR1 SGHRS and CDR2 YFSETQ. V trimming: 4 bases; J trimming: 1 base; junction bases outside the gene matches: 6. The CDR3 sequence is CASSVRGTGQETQYF. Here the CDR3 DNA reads TGCGCCAGCAGCGTCAGGGGGACAGGCCAAGAGACCCAGTACTTC.

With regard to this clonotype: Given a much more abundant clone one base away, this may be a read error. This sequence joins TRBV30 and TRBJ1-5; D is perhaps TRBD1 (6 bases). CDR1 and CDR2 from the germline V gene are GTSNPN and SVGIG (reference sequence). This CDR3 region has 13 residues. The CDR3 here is CAWSAQGKQPQHF. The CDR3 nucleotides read TGTGCCTGGAGTGCACAGGGCAAACAGCCCCAGCATTTT.

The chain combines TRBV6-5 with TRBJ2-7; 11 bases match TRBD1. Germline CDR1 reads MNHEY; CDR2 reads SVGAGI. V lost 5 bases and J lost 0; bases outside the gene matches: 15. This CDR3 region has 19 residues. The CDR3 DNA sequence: TGTGCCAGCAGTCGGGACAGGGGGACACTGCCCCGTTACTCCTACGAGCAGTACTTC. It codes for CASSRDRGTLPRYSYEQYF.

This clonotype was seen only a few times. The CDR3: CASSLGLGLANTGELFF. The CDR3 nucleotides read TGTGCCAGCAGCTTAGGATTAGGGCTGGCGAACACCGGGGAGCTGTTTTTT. V gene TRBV7-8 combines with J gene TRBJ2-2; D not resolved. Germline V gene lookup returns CDR1 SGHVS and CDR2 FQNEAQ. This CDR3 region has 17 residues. V was clipped by 1 base and J by 0 bases, with 12 bases between them. The whole variable domain, remainder taken from reference TRBV7-8 and TRBJ2-2, is GAGVSQSPRYKVAKRGQDVALRCDPISGHVSLFWYQQALGQGPEFLTYFQNEAQLDKSGLPSDRFFAERPEGSVSTLKIQRTQQEDSAVYLCASSLGLGLANTGELFFGEGSRLTVL.

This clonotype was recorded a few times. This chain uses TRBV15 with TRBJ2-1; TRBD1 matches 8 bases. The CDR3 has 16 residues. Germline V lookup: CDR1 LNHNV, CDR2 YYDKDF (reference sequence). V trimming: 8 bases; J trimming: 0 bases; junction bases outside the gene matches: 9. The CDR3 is CATETGTGDSYNEQFF. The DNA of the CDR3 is TGTGCCACCGAAACGGGGACAGGCGACTCCTACAATGAGCAGTTCTTC.

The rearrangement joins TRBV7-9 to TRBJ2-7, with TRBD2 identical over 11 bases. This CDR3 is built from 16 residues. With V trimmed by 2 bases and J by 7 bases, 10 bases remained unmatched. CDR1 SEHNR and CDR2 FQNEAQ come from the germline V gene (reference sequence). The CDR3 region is CASSLITSGSPWEQYF. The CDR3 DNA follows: TGTGCCAGCAGCTTAATTACTAGCGGGAGTCCTTGGGAGCAGTACTTC.

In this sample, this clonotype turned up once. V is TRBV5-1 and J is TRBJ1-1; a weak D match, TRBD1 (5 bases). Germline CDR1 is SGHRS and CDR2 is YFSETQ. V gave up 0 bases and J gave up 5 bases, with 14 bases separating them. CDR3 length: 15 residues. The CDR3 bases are TGCGCCAGCAGCTTGGCCGGGACGATGGGGACTGAAGCTTTCTTT. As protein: CASSLAGTMGTEAFF.

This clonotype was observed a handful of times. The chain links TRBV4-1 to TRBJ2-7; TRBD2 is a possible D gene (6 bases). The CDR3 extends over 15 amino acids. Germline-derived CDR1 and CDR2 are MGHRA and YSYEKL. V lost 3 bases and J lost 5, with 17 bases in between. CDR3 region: CASSQRRGRVHEQYF. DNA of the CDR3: TGCGCCAGCAGCCAGCGGAGGGGCAGGGTCCACGAGCAGTACTTC.

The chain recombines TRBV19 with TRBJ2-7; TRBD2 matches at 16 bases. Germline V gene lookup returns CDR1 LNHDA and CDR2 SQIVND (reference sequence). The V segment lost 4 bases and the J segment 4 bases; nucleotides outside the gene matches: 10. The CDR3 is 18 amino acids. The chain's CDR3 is CASSSRGTSGRAVYEQYF. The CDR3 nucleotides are TGTGCCAGTAGTAGCCGCGGGACTAGCGGGAGGGCCGTTTACGAGCAGTACTTC.

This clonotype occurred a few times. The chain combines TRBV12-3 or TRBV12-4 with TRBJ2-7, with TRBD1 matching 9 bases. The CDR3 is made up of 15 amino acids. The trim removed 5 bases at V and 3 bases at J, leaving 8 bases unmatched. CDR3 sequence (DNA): TGTGCCAGCAGTATCACCGGGACAGGGCTCTACGAGCAGTACTTC. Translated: CASSITGTGLYEQYF.

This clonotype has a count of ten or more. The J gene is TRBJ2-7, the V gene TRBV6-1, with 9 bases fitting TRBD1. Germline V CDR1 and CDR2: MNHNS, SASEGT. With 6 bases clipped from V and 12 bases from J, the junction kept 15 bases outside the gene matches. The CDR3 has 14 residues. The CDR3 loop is CASSDNQPGQGPYF. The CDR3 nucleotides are TGTGCCAGCAGCGATAACCAGCCAGGACAGGGGCCGTACTTC.

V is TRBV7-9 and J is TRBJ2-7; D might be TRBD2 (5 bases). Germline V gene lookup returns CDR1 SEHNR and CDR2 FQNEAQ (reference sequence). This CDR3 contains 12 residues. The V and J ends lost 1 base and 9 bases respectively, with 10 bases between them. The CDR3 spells CASSLGTWGQYF. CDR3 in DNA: TGTGCCAGCAGCTTAGGGACTTGGGGGCAGTACTTC. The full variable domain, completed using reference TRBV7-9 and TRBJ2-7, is DTGVSQNPRHKITKRGQNVTFRCDPISEHNRLYWYRQTLGQGPEFLTYFQNEAQLEKSRLLSDRFSAERPKGSFSTLEIQRTEQGDSAMYLCASSLGTWGQYFGPGTRLTVT.

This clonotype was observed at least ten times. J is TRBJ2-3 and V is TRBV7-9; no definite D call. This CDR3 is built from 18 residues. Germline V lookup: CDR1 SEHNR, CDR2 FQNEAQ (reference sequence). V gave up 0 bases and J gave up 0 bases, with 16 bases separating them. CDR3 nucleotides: TGTGCCAGCAGCTTAGCACGCTGGTTTGAGACTAGCACAGATACGCAGTATTTT. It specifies CASSLARWFETSTDTQYF.

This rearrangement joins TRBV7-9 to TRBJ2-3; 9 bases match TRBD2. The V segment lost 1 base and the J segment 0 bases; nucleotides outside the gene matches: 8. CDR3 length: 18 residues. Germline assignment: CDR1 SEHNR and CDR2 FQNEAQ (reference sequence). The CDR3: CASSLGNSGGISTDTQYF. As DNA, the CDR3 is TGTGCCAGCAGCTTAGGAAATAGCGGGGGCATCAGCACAGATACGCAGTATTTT.

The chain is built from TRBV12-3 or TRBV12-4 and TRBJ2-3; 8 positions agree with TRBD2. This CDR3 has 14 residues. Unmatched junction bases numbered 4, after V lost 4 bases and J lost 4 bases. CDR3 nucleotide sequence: TGTGCCAGCAGTTATCTCGGGGGGGCAGATACGCAGTATTTT. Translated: CASSYLGGADTQYF.

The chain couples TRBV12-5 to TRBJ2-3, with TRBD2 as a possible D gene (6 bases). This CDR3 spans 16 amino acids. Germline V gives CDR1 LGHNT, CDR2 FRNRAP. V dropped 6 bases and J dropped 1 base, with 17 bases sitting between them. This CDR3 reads CASGEALAGGTDTQYF. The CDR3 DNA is TGTGCTAGTGGCGAGGCACTAGCCGGGGGCACAGATACGCAGTATTTT. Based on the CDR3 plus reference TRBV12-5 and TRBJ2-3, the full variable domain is DARVTQTPRHKVTEMGQEVTMRCQPILGHNTVFWYRQTMMQGLELLAYFRNRAPLDDSGMPKDRFSAEMPDATLATLKIQPSEPRDSAVYFCASGEALAGGTDTQYFGPGTRLTVL.

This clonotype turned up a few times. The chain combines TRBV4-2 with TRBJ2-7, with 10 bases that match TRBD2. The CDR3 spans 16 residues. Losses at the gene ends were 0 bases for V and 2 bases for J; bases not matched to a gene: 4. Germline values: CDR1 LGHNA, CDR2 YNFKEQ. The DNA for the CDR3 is TGTGCCAGCAGCCAAGAGTGGCTAGCGGGAGCCTACGAGCAGTACTTC. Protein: CASSQEWLAGAYEQYF.

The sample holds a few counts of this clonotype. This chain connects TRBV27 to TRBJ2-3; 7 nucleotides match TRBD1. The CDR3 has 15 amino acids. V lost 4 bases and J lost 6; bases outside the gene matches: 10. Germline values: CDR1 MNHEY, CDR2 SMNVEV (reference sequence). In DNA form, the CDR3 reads TGTGCCAGCAGTTCAGGGGGACGTGGAGCGGATACGCAGTATTTT. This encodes CASSSGGRGADTQYF.

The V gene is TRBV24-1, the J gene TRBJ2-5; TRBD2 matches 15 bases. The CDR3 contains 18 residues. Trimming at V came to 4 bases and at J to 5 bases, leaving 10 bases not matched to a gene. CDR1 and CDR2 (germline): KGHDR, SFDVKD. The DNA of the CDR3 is TGTGCCACCAGTGACCCGGGACTAGCGGGGGGTCCCCGGGAGACCCAGTACTTC. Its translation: CATSDPGLAGGPRETQYF.

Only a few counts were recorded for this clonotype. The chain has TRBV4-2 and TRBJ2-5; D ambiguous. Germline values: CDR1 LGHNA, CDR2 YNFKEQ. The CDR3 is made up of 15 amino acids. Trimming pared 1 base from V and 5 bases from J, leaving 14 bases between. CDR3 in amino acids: CASSQVMSELETQYF. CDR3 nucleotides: TGTGCCAGCAGCCAAGTCATGTCGGAGCTCGAGACCCAGTACTTC.

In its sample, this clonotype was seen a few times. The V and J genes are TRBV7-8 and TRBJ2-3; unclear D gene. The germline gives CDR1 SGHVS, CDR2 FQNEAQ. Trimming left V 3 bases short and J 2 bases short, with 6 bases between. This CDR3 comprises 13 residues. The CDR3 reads CASSFVYTDTQYF. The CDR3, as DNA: TGTGCCAGCAGCTTCGTGTACACAGATACGCAGTATTTT.